Reported below is one TCR beta chain. The CDR3 contains 18 residues. V lost 0 bases and J lost 5; bases outside the gene matches: 9. Germline CDR1 is SGHRS and CDR2 is YFSETQ. The data were obtained in a study of cytomegalovirus exposure and HLA in healthy donors. PCR amplification relied on 60 Vbeta primers (plus 13 Jbeta primers). Method: immunoSEQ multiplex PCR; TCRdb's copy keeps in-frame clones and lacks some. The table includes approximately 120,000 clones, around 80% detected once. The source of this sequence is a man younger than 40 in good health and CMV-seronegative. V and J are TRBV5-1 and TRBJ2-2; TRBD2 matches 11 bases. Sequencing input: PBMCs. CDR3: CASSLDGTSGSLTGELFF. CDR3 in DNA: TGCGCCAGCAGCTTGGACGGTACTAGCGGGAGTCTGACCGGGGAGCTGTTTTTT.